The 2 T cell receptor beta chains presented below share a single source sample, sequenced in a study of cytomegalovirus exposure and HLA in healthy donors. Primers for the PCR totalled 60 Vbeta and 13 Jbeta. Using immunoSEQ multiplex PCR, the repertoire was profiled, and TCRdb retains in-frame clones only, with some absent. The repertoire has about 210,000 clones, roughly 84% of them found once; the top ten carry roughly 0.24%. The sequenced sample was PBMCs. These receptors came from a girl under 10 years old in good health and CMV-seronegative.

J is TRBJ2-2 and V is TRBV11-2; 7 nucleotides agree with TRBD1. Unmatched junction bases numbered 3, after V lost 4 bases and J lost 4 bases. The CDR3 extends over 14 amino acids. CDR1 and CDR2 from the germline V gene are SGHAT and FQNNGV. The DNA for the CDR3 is TGTGCCAGCAGCTCGACAGGGCTCACCGGGGAGCTGTTTTTT. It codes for CASSSTGLTGELFF.

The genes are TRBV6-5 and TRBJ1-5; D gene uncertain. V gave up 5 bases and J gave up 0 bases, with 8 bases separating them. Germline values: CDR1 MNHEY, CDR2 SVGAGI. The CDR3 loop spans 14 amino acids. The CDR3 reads CASSLSHSNQPQHF. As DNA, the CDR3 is TGTGCCAGCAGTCTTAGTCATAGCAATCAGCCCCAGCATTTT.